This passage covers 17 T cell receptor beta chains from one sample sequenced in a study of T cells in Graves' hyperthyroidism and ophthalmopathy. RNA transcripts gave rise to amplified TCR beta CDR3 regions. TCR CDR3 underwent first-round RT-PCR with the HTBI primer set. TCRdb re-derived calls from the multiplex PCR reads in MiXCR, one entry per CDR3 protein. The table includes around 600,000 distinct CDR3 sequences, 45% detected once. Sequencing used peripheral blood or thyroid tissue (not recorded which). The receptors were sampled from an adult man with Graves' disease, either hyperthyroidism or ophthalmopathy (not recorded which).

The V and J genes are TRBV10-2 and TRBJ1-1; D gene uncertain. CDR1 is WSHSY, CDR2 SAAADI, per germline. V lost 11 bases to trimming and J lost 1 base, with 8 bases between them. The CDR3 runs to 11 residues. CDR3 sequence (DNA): TGCGCCTGTGCCGGGAACACTGAAGCTTTCTTT. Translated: CACAGNTEAFF.

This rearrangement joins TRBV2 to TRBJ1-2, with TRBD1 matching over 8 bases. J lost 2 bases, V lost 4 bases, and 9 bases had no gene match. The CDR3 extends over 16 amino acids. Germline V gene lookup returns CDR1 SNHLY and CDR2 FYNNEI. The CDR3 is CASSGGGTGKNYGYTF. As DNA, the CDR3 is TGTGCCAGCAGTGGAGGGGGGACAGGAAAAAACTATGGCTACACCTTC.

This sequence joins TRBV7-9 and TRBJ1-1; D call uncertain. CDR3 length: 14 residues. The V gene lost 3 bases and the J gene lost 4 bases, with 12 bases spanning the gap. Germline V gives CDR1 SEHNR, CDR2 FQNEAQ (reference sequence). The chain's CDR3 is CASSLYEGPTEAFF. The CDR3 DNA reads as TGTGCCAGCAGCTTGTACGAGGGTCCCACTGAAGCTTTCTTT.

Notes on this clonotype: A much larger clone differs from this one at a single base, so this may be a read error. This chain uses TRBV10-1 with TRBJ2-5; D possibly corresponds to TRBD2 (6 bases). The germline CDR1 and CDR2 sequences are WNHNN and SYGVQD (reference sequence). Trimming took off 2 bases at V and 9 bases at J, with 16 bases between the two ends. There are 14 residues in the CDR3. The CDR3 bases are TGCGCCAGCAGTGAGAATTTGGGTTGGGAGGCCCAGTACTTC. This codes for CASSENLGWEAQYF.

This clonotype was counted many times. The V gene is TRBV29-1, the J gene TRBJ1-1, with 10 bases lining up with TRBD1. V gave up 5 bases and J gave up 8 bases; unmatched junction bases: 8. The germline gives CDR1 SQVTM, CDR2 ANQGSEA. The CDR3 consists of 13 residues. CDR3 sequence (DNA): TGCAGCGTTCCGGGACAGGGGCGGTTAGAAGCTTTCTTT. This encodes CSVPGQGRLEAFF.

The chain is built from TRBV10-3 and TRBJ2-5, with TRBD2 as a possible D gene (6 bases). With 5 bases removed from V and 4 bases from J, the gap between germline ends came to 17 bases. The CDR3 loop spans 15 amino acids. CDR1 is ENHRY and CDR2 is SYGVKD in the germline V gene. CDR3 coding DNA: TGTGCCATCAGTCAGGCGGGAAAGAGGGGAGAGACCCAGTACTTC. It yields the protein CAISQAGKRGETQYF.

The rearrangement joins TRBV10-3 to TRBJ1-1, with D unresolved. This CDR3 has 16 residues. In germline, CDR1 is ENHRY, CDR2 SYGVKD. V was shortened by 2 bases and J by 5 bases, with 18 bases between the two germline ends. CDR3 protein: CAISERRQTQVTEAFF. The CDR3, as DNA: TGTGCCATCAGTGAGAGGAGGCAGACCCAGGTTACTGAAGCTTTCTTT.

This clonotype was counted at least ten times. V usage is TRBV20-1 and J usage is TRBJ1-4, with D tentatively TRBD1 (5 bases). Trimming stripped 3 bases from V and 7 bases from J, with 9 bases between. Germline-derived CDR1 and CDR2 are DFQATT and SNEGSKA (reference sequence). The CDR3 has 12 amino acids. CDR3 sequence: CSARPRGEKLFF. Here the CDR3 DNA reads TGCAGTGCTAGGCCAAGGGGTGAAAAACTGTTTTTT.

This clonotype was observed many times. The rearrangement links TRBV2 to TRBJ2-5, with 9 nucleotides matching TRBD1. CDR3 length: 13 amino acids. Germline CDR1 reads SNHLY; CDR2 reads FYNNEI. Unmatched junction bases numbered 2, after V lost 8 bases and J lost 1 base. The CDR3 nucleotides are TGTGCCAGCTCGACAGGGGGCCAAGAGACCCAGTACTTC. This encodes CASSTGGQETQYF.

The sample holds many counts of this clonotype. The CDR3 DNA is TGTGCCACCAGTGACTCCGGGACAGGGATAGGCACTGAAGCTTTCTTT. This encodes CATSDSGTGIGTEAFF. V gene TRBV24-1 combines with J gene TRBJ1-1, with 9 positions matching TRBD1. Germline loops: CDR1 KGHDR, CDR2 SFDVKD. Unmatched junction bases numbered 9, after V lost 4 bases and J lost 4 bases. CDR3 length: 16 amino acids.

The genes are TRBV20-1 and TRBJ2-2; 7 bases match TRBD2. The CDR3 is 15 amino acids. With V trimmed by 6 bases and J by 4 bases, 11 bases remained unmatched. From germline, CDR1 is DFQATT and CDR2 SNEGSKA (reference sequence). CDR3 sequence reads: CSARRRAGPTGELFF. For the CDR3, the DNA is TGCAGTGCCCGCCGGCGAGCGGGACCCACCGGGGAGCTGTTTTTT.

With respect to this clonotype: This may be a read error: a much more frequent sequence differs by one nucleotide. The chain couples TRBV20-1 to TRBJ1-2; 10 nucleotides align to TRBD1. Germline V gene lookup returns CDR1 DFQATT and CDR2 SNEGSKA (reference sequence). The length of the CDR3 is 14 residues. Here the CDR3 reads CSVLGQGIPDGYTF. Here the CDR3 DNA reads TGCAGCGTTCTGGGACAGGGGATTCCAGATGGCTACACCTTC.

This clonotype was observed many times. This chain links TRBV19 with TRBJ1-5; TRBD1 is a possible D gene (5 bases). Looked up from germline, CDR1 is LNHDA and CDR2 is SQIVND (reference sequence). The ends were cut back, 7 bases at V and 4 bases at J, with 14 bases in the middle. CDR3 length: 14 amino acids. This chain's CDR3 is CASTFRGDNQPQHF. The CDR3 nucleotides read TGTGCCAGTACCTTTCGAGGGGATAATCAGCCCCAGCATTTT.

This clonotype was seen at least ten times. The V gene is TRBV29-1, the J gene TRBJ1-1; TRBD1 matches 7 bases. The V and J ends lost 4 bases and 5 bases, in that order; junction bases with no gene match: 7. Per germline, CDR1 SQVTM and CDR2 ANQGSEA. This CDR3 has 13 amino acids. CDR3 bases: TGCAGCGTTGTGCAGGGGGGCTCGACTGAAGCTTTCTTT. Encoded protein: CSVVQGGSTEAFF.

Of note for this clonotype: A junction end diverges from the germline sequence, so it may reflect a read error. The CDR3, as DNA: TGTGCTAGCAGCTTAACCGGGACAGGGGAATTCTACGAGCAGTACTTC. Translation gives CASSLTGTGEFYEQYF. The rearrangement uses TRBV7-2 and TRBJ2-7; 10 bases align to TRBD1. Germline CDR1 reads SGHTA; CDR2 reads FQGNSA. There are 16 residues in the CDR3.

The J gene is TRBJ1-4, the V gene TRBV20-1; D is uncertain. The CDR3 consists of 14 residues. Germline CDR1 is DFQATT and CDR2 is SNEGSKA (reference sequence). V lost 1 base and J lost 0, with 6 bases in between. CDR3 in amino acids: CSARGWPTNEKLFF. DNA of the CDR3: TGCAGTGCTAGAGGGTGGCCAACTAATGAAAAACTGTTTTTT.

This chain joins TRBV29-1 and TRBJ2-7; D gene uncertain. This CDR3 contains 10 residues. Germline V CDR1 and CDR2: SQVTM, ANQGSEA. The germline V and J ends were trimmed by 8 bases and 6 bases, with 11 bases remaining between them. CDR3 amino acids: CSLGQSEQYF. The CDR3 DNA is TGCAGCTTGGGCCAGAGCGAGCAGTACTTC.